Sequencing of this T cell receptor (beta chain) was carried out in a study of blood T cell repertoires in COVID-19. About the research overall: Spain, Italy and the United States supplied samples that represented acute and convalescent COVID-19. T cells, B-cell-depleted T cells, or PBMCs provided the cDNA or gDNA that served as material.

Authors' data handling: Using reference gene primer amplification, nucleated cell counts were estimated. Generated by immunoSEQ multiplex PCR, the TCRdb table keeps only in-frame clones and is missing some. D and trimming come from the DNA, and the V and J calls and clone size come from that table. The sample records about 110,000 clones, less than 85% being singletons. CDR1 is SGHDT and CDR2 is YYEEEE in the germline V gene. Trimming took off 4 bases at V and 2 bases at J, with 17 bases between the two ends. CDR3 length equals 16 residues. The V call is TRBV5-6, the J call TRBJ2-3; the D gene is possibly TRBD1 (5 bases). Sequences were obtained from peripheral blood. The sequence was obtained from a woman aged 40 to 49 with acute or convalescent COVID-19. The CDR3 loop reads CASSPGGARVTDTQYF. The CDR3 DNA follows: TGTGCCAGCAGCCCCGGTGGGGCAAGGGTCACAGATACGCAGTATTTT.